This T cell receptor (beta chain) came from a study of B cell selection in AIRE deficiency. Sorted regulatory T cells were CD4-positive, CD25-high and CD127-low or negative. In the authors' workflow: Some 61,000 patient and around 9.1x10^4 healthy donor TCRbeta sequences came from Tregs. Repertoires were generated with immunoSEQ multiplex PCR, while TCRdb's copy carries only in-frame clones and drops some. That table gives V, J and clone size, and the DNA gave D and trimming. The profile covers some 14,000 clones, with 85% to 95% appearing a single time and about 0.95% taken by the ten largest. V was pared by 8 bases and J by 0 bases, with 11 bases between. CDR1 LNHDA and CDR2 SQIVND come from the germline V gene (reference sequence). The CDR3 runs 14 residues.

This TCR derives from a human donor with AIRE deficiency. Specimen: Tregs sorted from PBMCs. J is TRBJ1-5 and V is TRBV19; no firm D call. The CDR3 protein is CASYSSSSNQPQHF. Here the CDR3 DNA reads TGTGCCAGTTACAGCAGTAGTAGCAATCAGCCCCAGCATTTT.